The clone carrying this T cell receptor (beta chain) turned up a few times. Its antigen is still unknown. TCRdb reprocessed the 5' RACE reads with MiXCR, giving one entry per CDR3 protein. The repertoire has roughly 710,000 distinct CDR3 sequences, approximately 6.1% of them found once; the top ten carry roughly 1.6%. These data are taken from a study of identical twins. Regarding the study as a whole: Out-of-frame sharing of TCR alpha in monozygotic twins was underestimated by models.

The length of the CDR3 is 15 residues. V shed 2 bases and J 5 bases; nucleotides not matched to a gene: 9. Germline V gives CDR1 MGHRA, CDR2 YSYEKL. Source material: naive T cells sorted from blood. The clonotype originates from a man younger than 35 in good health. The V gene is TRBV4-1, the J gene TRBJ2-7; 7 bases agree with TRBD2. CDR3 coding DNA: TGCGCCAGCAGCCAACCAAGGGAGGGCCGGAACGAGCAGTACTTC. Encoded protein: CASSQPREGRNEQYF.